The rows below give T cell receptor beta chains drawn from one sample of a study of response to subunit inactivated influenza vaccine. One entry per CDR3 protein, called by TCRdb with MiXCR from the RT-PCR reads. The sample yields some 600,000 distinct CDR3 sequences, 14% seen once. This material consisted of PBMCs from blood, taken around 15 days before vaccination. The origin of the receptors is a man aged 50 to 60 who received an inactivated influenza vaccine. CDR3s include the opening cysteine and the closing phenylalanine or tryptophan. Each record gives: clone size, J gene, D gene, V gene, CDR3 DNA, CDR3 protein. D genes are given only for firm matches. Not all rows give a size; the values are once, few, many and, for expanded clones, a class.

clone_size: few
j_call: TRBJ2-4
d_call: NA
v_call: TRBV7-2
cdr3_nt: TGTGCCAGCAGCGCCGGTCCAGGCAAAAACATTCAGTACTTC
cdr3_aa: CASSAGPGKNIQYF

clone_size: few
j_call: TRBJ1-1
d_call: NA
v_call: TRBV7-8
cdr3_nt: TGTGCCAGCAGCTTAGCCTCCGGCAGGCAAGCTGAAGCTTTCTTT
cdr3_aa: CASSLASGRQAEAFF

clone_size: NA
j_call: TRBJ1-1
d_call: TRBD1
v_call: TRBV12-3/TRBV12-4
cdr3_nt: TGTGCCAGCAGTCCAACCCTGACAGGGGCCACTGGAGCTTTCTTT
cdr3_aa: CASSPTLTGATGAFF

clone_size: few
j_call: TRBJ2-7
d_call: TRBD1
v_call: TRBV3-1
cdr3_nt: TGTGCCAGCAGCTCTCCCCGGGACAGACGTTTGAGCTCCTACGAGCAGTACTTC
cdr3_aa: CASSSPRDRRLSSYEQYF

clone_size: NA
j_call: TRBJ1-1
d_call: NA
v_call: TRBV28
cdr3_nt: TGTGCCAGCAGTTTTGACCCGGGAGGAGGCACTGAAGCTTTCTTT
cdr3_aa: CASSFDPGGGTEAFF

clone_size: many
j_call: TRBJ2-7
d_call: NA
v_call: TRBV19
cdr3_nt: TGTGCCAGTAGTATCAATAGGGGGATCGACGAGCAGTACTTC
cdr3_aa: CASSINRGIDEQYF

clone_size: NA
j_call: TRBJ1-4
d_call: TRBD1
v_call: TRBV5-4
cdr3_nt: TGTGCCAGCAGCCGTGCGGGACAGGGAGGTGAAAAACTGTTTTTT
cdr3_aa: CASSRAGQGGEKLFF

clone_size: many
j_call: TRBJ2-2
d_call: NA
v_call: TRBV7-9
cdr3_nt: TGTGCCAGCAGCCCATTGGACAGATCTCACACCGGGGAGCTGTTTTTT
cdr3_aa: CASSPLDRSHTGELFF

clone_size: NA
j_call: TRBJ2-1
d_call: TRBD2
v_call: TRBV6-1
cdr3_nt: TGTGCCAGCAGTGGGAGGACTAGCGGGAGTGGTAATGAGCAGTTCTTC
cdr3_aa: CASSGRTSGSGNEQFF

clone_size: NA
j_call: TRBJ2-3
d_call: TRBD1
v_call: TRBV7-3
cdr3_nt: TGTGCCAGCAGCAGAGACCGGGACAGGGAGGCAGATACGCAGTATTTT
cdr3_aa: CASSRDRDREADTQYF